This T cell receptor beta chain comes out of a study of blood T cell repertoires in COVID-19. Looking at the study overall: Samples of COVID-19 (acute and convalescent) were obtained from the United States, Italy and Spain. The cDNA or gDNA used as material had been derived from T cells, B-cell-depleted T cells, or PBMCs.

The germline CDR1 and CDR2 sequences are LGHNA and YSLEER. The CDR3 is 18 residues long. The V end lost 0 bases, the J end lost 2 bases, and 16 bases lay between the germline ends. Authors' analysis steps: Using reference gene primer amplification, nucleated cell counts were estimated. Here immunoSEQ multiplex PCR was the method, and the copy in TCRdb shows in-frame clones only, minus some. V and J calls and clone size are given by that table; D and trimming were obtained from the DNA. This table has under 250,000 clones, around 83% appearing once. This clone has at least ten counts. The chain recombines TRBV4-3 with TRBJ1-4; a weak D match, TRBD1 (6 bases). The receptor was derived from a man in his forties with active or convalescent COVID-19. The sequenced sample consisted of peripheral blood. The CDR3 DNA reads TGCGCCAGCAGCCAAGAACTGGCAGGGGTTAAGACTAATGAAAAACTGTTTTTT. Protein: CASSQELAGVKTNEKLFF.